This TCR beta chain was found in a study of blood T cell repertoires in COVID-19. Germline values: CDR1 SQVTM, CDR2 ANQGSEA. The CDR3 has 13 residues. Trimming removed 5 bases from V and 5 bases from J; junction bases left unmatched: 8. Under the authors' procedure: Reference gene primer amplification gave estimated nucleated cell counts. Assay: immunoSEQ multiplex PCR; the TCRdb copy retains only in-frame clones and omits some. V and J calls and clone size follow that table, whereas D and trimming were derived from the DNA. The table lists around 160,000 clones, about nine tenths of them singletons. This clonotype was sampled from a human donor in a cohort sampled during active COVID-19. The rearrangement joins TRBV29-1 to TRBJ2-7, with 8 bases lining up with TRBD2. The specimen was peripheral blood. The CDR3 region is CSVFELAGHEQYF. The CDR3 nucleotides read TGCAGCGTTTTTGAGTTAGCGGGACACGAGCAGTACTTC.